Listed below are T cell receptor beta chains from one sample, sequenced in a study of identical twins. One entry per CDR3 protein results from TCRdb running MiXCR on the 5' RACE reads. This table has roughly 1,500,000 distinct CDR3 sequences, around 29% appearing once. The sample was cord blood. Source of these receptors: a newborn girl in good health. Each CDR3 is given with its conserved first and last residue. The D gene is left open where the match is weak. Clone size is stated in some rows and not others, as once, few, many or a class when expanded.

.,many,TRBJ2-7,TRBV3-1,CASSQGLSYEQYF,TGTGCCAGCAGCCAAGGTCTCTCCTACGAGCAGTACTTC
.,few,TRBJ2-3,TRBV6-2/TRBV6-3,CASSYRRGPTDTQYF,TGTGCCAGCAGTTACCGGCGGGGCCCAACAGATACGCAGTATTTT
TRBD1,.,TRBJ2-7,TRBV20-1,CSARLGGTGYNEQYF,TGCAGTGCTAGATTAGGGGGGACAGGTTACAATGAGCAGTACTTC
.,few,TRBJ2-3,TRBV20-1,CSAGGPDTQYF,TGCAGTGCGGGGGGGCCAGATACGCAGTATTTT
TRBD2,few,TRBJ2-1,TRBV10-3,CTISDPGTSGLEPFF,TGTACCATCAGTGACCCCGGGACTAGCGGATTAGAGCCGTTCTTC
.,.,TRBJ2-5,TRBV16,CASSQSGLAGNEQYF,TGTGCCAGCAGCCAATCGGGGCTAGCTGGCAATGAGCAGTACTTC
TRBD2,few,TRBJ2-1,TRBV9,CASSARTGLAVEQFF,TGTGCCAGCAGCGCGCGAACGGGACTAGCTGTTGAGCAGTTCTTC
TRBD2,few,TRBJ2-1,TRBV11-2,CASSLAGLRDYLTNEQFF,TGTGCCAGCAGCTTAGCCGGCCTACGGGACTACCTGACCAATGAGCAGTTCTTC
.,.,TRBJ2-7,TRBV10-1,CASSESLGRSYEQYF,TGCGCCAGCAGTGAGTCGCTCGGCAGGTCCTACGAGCAGTACTTC
.,few,TRBJ2-7,TRBV10-3,CAISEQPYEQYF,TGTGCCATCAGTGAACAGCCCTACGAGCAGTACTTC
TRBD2,.,TRBJ2-3,TRBV7-2,CASSFSRTSPDTQYF,TGTGCCAGCAGCTTTAGTAGGACTAGCCCAGATACGCAGTATTTT
.,.,TRBJ2-5,TRBV4-1,CASSHSVKDKETQYF,TGCGCCAGCAGCCATAGCGTAAAGGACAAGGAGACCCAGTACTTC
.,.,TRBJ2-1,TRBV10-3,CAISEPVDSNEQFF,TGTGCCATCAGTGAGCCGGTGGACAGTAATGAGCAGTTCTTC
.,few,TRBJ2-3,TRBV3-1,CASSQVVSVPTDTQYF,TGTGCCAGCAGCCAAGTTGTGTCTGTTCCCACAGATACGCAGTATTTT
TRBD2,few,TRBJ2-1,TRBV2,CALPSGRSGANEQFF,TGTGCCCTACCTAGCGGGAGGTCAGGGGCCAATGAGCAGTTCTTC
TRBD1,.,TRBJ2-7,TRBV20-1,CSGDRGDEQYF,TGCAGTGGAGACAGGGGGGACGAGCAGTACTTC
.,.,TRBJ2-5,TRBV6-6,CASSPPGGYNEQYF,TGTGCCAGCAGCCCCCCTGGCGGATACAATGAGCAGTACTTC
.,few,TRBJ2-7,TRBV18,CASSPLTYNEQYF,TGTGCCAGCTCACCATTAACCTACAATGAGCAGTACTTC
.,few,TRBJ2-1,TRBV7-8,CASSFIQGSYNEQFF,TGTGCCAGCAGCTTCATACAGGGCTCCTACAATGAGCAGTTCTTC
TRBD2,few,TRBJ2-1,TRBV11-2,CASSLYAGTSGRGSYNEQFF,TGTGCCAGCAGCCTTTACGCCGGGACTAGCGGGAGGGGTTCCTACAATGAGCAGTTCTTC
TRBD2,many,TRBJ2-7,TRBV27,CASSPGRGNSYEQYF,TGTGCCAGCAGTCCAGGGAGGGGAAACTCCTACGAGCAGTACTTC
.,.,TRBJ1-2,TRBV29-1,CSATTGGGYTF,TGCAGCGCCACGACAGGCGGCGGCTACACCTTC
.,.,TRBJ2-5,TRBV27,CASSPERYQETQYF,TGTGCCAGCAGTCCGGAGCGGTACCAAGAGACCCAGTACTTC
TRBD2,.,TRBJ2-7,TRBV11-2,CASSSLAGGPHEQYF,TGTGCCAGCAGTTCCTTAGCGGGGGGGCCTCACGAGCAGTACTTC
TRBD1,many,TRBJ1-2,TRBV7-2,CASSLEGQGNYGYTF,TGTGCCAGCAGCTTAGAGGGACAGGGGAACTATGGCTACACCTTC
TRBD1,.,TRBJ2-5,TRBV9,CASNLGTGRETQYF,TGTGCCAGCAACCTCGGGACAGGGCGAGAGACCCAGTACTTC
TRBD2,.,TRBJ2-2,TRBV12-3/TRBV12-4,CASSPRPLAGASGELFF,TGTGCCAGCAGTCCACGCCCTCTAGCGGGGGCTAGCGGGGAGCTGTTTTTT
.,.,TRBJ2-2,TRBV10-3,CAIAGTENTGELFF,TGTGCCATCGCCGGGACGGAGAACACCGGGGAGCTGTTTTTT
.,.,TRBJ1-1,TRBV7-6,CASSLASDANTEAFF,TGTGCCAGCAGCTTAGCGTCAGACGCGAACACTGAAGCTTTCTTT
.,.,TRBJ1-1,TRBV5-5,CASSQWTVNTEAFF,TGTGCCAGCAGCCAATGGACAGTGAACACTGAAGCTTTCTTT
.,many,TRBJ2-7,TRBV4-2,CASSQGVTENYEQYF,TGTGCCAGCAGCCAAGGGGTTACTGAAAACTACGAGCAGTACTTC
TRBD2,.,TRBJ2-7,TRBV20-1,CSATSSGPYNEQYF,TGCAGTGCTACCTCTAGCGGCCCCTACAATGAGCAGTACTTC
.,few,TRBJ1-2,TRBV10-3,CATAQAGGYGYTF,TGTGCCACCGCTCAGGCAGGCGGCTATGGCTACACCTTC
.,many,TRBJ1-6,TRBV6-5,CASSYSPGGYNSPLHF,TGTGCCAGCAGTTACTCTCCCGGGGGTTATAATTCACCCCTCCACTTT
.,.,TRBJ1-5,TRBV6-6,CASSQMEGSNQPQHF,TGTGCCAGCAGCCAGATGGAAGGGAGCAATCAGCCCCAGCATTTT
.,.,TRBJ2-7,TRBV30,CAWKRDLSSYEQYF,TGTGCCTGGAAGAGGGATCTTAGCTCCTACGAGCAGTACTTC
TRBD2,.,TRBJ2-1,TRBV19,CASSNPPGTSGRSYNEQFF,TGTGCCAGTAGTAACCCTCCCGGGACTAGTGGGAGGTCCTACAATGAGCAGTTCTTC
.,many,TRBJ1-6,TRBV3-1,CASSQDWRGNSPLHF,TGTGCCAGCAGCCAAGATTGGCGTGGGAATTCACCCCTCCACTTT
.,few,TRBJ2-3,TRBV7-8,CASSLVAILDTDTQYF,TGTGCCAGCAGCTTAGTCGCGATCTTGGACACAGATACGCAGTATTTT
.,few,TRBJ2-7,TRBV13,CASSLGSQPYEQYF,TGTGCCAGCAGCTTAGGCTCTCAACCCTACGAGCAGTACTTC
TRBD2,.,TRBJ2-3,TRBV2,CASSQPLLAGDIDTDTQYF,TGTGCCAGCAGTCAACCCTTACTAGCGGGAGATATCGACACAGATACGCAGTATTTT
.,few,TRBJ2-7,TRBV27,CASSFGGALYEQYF,TGTGCCAGCAGTTTTGGGGGAGCTCTCTACGAGCAGTACTTC
TRBD2,.,TRBJ2-3,TRBV20-1,CSARGLGIDTQYF,TGCAGTGCTCGGGGACTAGGAATAGATACGCAGTATTTT
.,.,TRBJ2-2,TRBV21-1,CASSKEGQGSFANTGELFF,TGTGCCAGCAGCAAAGAGGGACAGGGTTCTTTCGCGAACACCGGGGAGCTGTTTTTT
TRBD1,.,TRBJ1-1,TRBV10-3,CAISGTGAGNTEAFF,TGTGCCATCAGCGGCACAGGGGCGGGGAACACTGAAGCTTTCTTT
TRBD1,few,TRBJ1-2,TRBV16,CASSHRTGNGYTF,TGTGCCAGCAGCCATCGGACAGGGAATGGCTACACCTTC
TRBD1,.,TRBJ1-5,TRBV10-3,CAISEGQGDSPQHF,TGTGCCATCAGTGAAGGGCAGGGGGACTCGCCCCAGCATTTT
TRBD2,many,TRBJ2-1,TRBV4-2,CASSQDAASGSYNEQFF,TGTGCCAGCAGCCAAGATGCGGCTAGCGGGAGTTACAATGAGCAGTTCTTC